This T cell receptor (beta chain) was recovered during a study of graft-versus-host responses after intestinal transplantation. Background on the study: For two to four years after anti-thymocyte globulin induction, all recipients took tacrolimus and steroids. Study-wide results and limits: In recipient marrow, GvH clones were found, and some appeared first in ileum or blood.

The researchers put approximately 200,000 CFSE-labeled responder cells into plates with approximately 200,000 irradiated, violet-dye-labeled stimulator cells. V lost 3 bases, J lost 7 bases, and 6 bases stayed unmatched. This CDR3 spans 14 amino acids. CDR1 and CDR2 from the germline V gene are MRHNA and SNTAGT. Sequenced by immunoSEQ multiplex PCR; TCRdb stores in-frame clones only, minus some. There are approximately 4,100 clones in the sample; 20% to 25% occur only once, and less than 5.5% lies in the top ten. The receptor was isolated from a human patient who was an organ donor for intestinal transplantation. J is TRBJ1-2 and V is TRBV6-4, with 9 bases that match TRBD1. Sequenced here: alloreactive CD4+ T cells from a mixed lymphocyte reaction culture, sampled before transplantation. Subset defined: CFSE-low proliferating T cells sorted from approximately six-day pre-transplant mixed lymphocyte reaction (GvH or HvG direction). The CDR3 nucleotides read TGTGCCAGCAGTGAGCAACAGGGGGCGAGTGGCTACACCTTC. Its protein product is CASSEQQGASGYTF.